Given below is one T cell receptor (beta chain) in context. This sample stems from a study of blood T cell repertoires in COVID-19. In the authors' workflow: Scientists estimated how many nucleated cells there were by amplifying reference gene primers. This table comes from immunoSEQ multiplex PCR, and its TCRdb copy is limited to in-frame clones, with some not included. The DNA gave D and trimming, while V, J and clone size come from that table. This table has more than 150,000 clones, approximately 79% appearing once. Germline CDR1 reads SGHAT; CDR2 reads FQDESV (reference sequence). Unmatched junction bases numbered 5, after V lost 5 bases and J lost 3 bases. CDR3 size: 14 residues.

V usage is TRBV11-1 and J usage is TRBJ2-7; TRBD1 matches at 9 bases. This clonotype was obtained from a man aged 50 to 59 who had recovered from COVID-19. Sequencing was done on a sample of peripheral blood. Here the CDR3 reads CASSRKTGGYEQYF. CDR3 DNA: TGTGCCAGCAGCCGAAAGACAGGGGGCTACGAGCAGTACTTC.